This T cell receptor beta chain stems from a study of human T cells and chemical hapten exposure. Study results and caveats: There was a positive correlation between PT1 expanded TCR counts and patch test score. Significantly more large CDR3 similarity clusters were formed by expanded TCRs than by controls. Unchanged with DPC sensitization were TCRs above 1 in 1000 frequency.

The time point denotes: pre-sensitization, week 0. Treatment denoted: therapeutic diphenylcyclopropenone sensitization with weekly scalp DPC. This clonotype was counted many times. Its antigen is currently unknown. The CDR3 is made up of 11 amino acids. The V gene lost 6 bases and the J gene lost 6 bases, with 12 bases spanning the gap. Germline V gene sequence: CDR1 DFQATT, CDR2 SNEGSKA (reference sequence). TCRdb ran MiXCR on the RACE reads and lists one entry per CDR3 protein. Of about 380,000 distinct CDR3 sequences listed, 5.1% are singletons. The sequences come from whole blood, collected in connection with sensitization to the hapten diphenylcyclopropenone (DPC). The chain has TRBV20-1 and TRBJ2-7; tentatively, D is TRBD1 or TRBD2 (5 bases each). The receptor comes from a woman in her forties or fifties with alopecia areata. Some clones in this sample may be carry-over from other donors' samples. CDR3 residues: CSARRGVEQYF. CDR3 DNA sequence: TGCAGTGCGAGACGAGGGGTCGAGCAGTACTTC.